Listed here is a single TCR beta chain. Unmatched junction bases numbered 6, after V lost 5 bases and J lost 6 bases. From germline, CDR1 is LNHDA and CDR2 SQIVND (reference sequence). The CDR3 sequence is 16 residues long. Per the original methods: Reference gene primer amplification in the assay estimated nucleated cell counts. Generated by immunoSEQ multiplex PCR, the TCRdb table keeps only in-frame clones and is missing some. V, J and clone size are those of that table, while D and trimming were read from the DNA. The table has about 86,000 clones, 82% seen once. The data derive from a study of blood T cell repertoires in COVID-19. Across the whole study: From the United States, Italy and Spain came samples of acute and convalescent COVID-19. T cells, B-cell-depleted T cells, or PBMCs supplied cDNA or gDNA.

This sequence originates from an elderly woman with acute or convalescent COVID-19. The sequenced sample was peripheral blood. The V gene is TRBV19, the J gene TRBJ2-3, with TRBD2 identical over 15 bases. The CDR3 nucleotides are TGTGCCAGTAGTTCTCCCGGACTAGCGGGAGGGGATACGCAGTATTTT. This encodes CASSSPGLAGGDTQYF.